The next 14 T cell receptor beta chains were all read from a single sample in a study of T-cell reconstitution after alpha-beta-depleted transplantation in children. Preparation of the TCRbeta library was carried out with unique molecular identifiers. TCRdb passed the PCR reads through MiXCR, listing each CDR3 protein once. The sample has 500,000 or so distinct CDR3 sequences, approximately 30% seen once. The material was PBMCs from the stem cell graft donor, obtained from the stem cell graft. These receptors were collected from a human donor who donated a stem cell graft to a child with aplastic anemia.

In nucleotides, the CDR3 is TGTGCCAGTAGCCCACAGGGGAGGACCTACAATGAGCAGTTCTTC. Its protein product is CASSPQGRTYNEQFF. The chain carries TRBV19 and TRBJ2-1; perhaps TRBD1 as D (7 bases). CDR3 length: 15 residues. The germline V and J ends were trimmed by 6 bases and 2 bases, with 14 bases remaining between them. Germline CDR1 LNHDA, CDR2 SQIVND (reference sequence).

The rearrangement uses TRBV11-2 and TRBJ1-4, with 7 nucleotides matching TRBD1. In germline, CDR1 is SGHAT, CDR2 FQNNGV. This CDR3 contains 18 residues. V trimming: 5 bases; J trimming: 0 bases; junction bases outside the gene matches: 12. This chain's CDR3 is CASSAPTGFLSTNEKLFF. The CDR3 coding sequence is TGTGCCAGCAGCGCCCCGACAGGGTTCCTCTCAACTAATGAAAAACTGTTTTTT.

This clonotype was picked up a small number of times. The chain couples TRBV5-4 to TRBJ2-5; 7 bases align to TRBD2. CDR3 length: 17 residues. Trimming removed 0 bases from V and 3 bases from J; junction bases left unmatched: 11. Germline CDR1 SGHNT, CDR2 YYREEE (reference sequence). The CDR3 nucleotides are TGTGCCAGCAGCTTGGACGGGAGGAGTAGCGGTGAAGAGACCCAGTACTTC. Translated, it gives CASSLDGRSSGEETQYF.

CDR3 in amino acids: CSASPTNTGELFF. CDR3 bases: TGCAGTGCTAGCCCTACGAACACCGGGGAGCTGTTTTTT. This sequence joins TRBV20-1 and TRBJ2-2; the D is unclear. Germline V lookup: CDR1 DFQATT, CDR2 SNEGSKA (reference sequence). There are 13 residues in the CDR3. The ends were cut back, 3 bases at V and 0 bases at J, with 5 bases in the middle.

This clonotype was counted a few times. The V gene is TRBV29-1, the J gene TRBJ2-3; TRBD2 matches at 11 bases. CDR1 SQVTM and CDR2 ANQGSEA come from the germline V gene. The CDR3 contains 14 residues. Germline trimming cut 7 bases from V and 6 bases from J; bases unmatched to any gene: 9. The CDR3 here is CSAVAGGQRDTQYF. In nucleotides, the CDR3 is TGCAGCGCCGTAGCGGGAGGGCAACGGGATACGCAGTATTTT.

This clonotype appeared a few times. The chain uses TRBV29-1 and TRBJ1-5; 10 bases are a match to TRBD1. The germline gives CDR1 SQVTM, CDR2 ANQGSEA. The CDR3 covers 15 residues. J was trimmed by 9 bases and V by 7 bases; bases with no gene match: 15. The CDR3 loop reads CSASSGTGAAGPQHF. Here the CDR3 DNA reads TGCAGCGCTAGCTCCGGGACAGGGGCCGCGGGGCCCCAGCATTTT.

This clonotype was detected a few times. This chain uses TRBV20-1 with TRBJ2-3; D not certain. Per germline, CDR1 DFQATT and CDR2 SNEGSKA (reference sequence). CDR3 length: 17 amino acids. Trimming took off 1 base at V and 4 bases at J, with 21 bases between the two ends. The CDR3 coding sequence is TGCAGTGCTAGAGTCGGTTATCGGAGTATGAGCGCAGATACGCAGTATTTT. It specifies CSARVGYRSMSADTQYF.

This clonotype was observed a few times. The CDR3 DNA reads TGCAGTGCTAGAAGGGTGTTTGGCTACACCTTC. Residues: CSARRVFGYTF. The rearrangement links TRBV20-1 to TRBJ1-2; no clear D gene. This CDR3 region has 11 residues. V lost 2 bases and J 7 bases, leaving 8 bases between the germline ends. Germline CDR1 reads DFQATT; CDR2 reads SNEGSKA (reference sequence).

The chain joins TRBV5-1 to TRBJ2-1; possibly TRBD2 for D (5 bases). Germline CDR1 SGHRS, CDR2 YFSETQ. V was cut by 3 bases and J by 5 bases, with 9 bases left in between. CDR3 size: 13 residues. CDR3 sequence (DNA): TGCGCCAGCAGCTGGACTGTTAACAATGAGCAGTTCTTC. It is translated as CASSWTVNNEQFF.

A word on this clonotype: With a much larger clone just one base away, this may be a read error. The chain is built from TRBV11-3 and TRBJ1-1; 7 bases map to TRBD1. CDR3 length: 16 amino acids. Germline V gives CDR1 SGHNT, CDR2 YENEEA. The CDR3 DNA sequence: TGTGCCAGCAACTTAGGCGCCCAGGGGGGATCTCCTGAAGCTTTCTTT. Its translation is CASNLGAQGGSPEAFF.

This clonotype was seen more than once but under ten times. The V and J genes are TRBV29-1 and TRBJ2-5; D not resolved. The CDR3 contains 11 residues. Between the trimmed V and J ends, which lost 4 bases and 5 bases, there was a span of 8 bases. Per germline, CDR1 SQVTM and CDR2 ANQGSEA. As DNA, the CDR3 is TGCAGCGTTGGGACGCAGGAGACCCAGTACTTC. Protein product: CSVGTQETQYF. Based on the CDR3 plus reference TRBV29-1 and TRBJ2-5, the full variable domain is SAVISQKPSRDICQRGTSLTIQCQVDSQVTMMFWYRQQPGQSLTLIATANQGSEATYESGFVIDKFPISRPNLTFSTLTVSNMSPEDSSIYLCSVGTQETQYFGPGTRLLVL.

The rearrangement joins TRBV20-1 to TRBJ1-1; D is perhaps TRBD1 (5 bases). Germline values: CDR1 DFQATT, CDR2 SNEGSKA (reference sequence). This CDR3 is built from 13 residues. Trimming took off 4 bases at V and 3 bases at J, with 12 bases between the two ends. For the CDR3, the DNA is TGCAGTGCTATGCACCAGGGATACACTGAAGCTTTCTTT. Translating it yields CSAMHQGYTEAFF.

The chain carries TRBV12-3 or TRBV12-4 and TRBJ1-5, with 8 positions matching TRBD1. Trimming cost V 3 bases and J 14 bases; bases outside gene matches: 6. The CDR3 is 12 residues long. CDR3 amino acids: CASSLDRVREHF. The DNA for the CDR3 is TGTGCCAGCAGTTTGGACAGGGTCCGCGAGCATTTT.

This clonotype was seen a single time. The chain is built from TRBV6-2 or TRBV6-3 and TRBJ2-7; 9 bases are a match to TRBD2. Germline-derived CDR1 and CDR2 are MNHEY and SVGEGT. With V trimmed by 6 bases and J by 3 bases, 9 bases remained unmatched. The CDR3 sequence is 15 residues long. Here the CDR3 reads CASRPGTSSNYEQYV. CDR3 in DNA: TGTGCCAGCAGACCCGGGACTAGCAGCAACTACGAGCAGTACGTC.